This passage covers 27 T cell receptor beta chains from one sample sequenced in a study of post-analysis software for immune sequencing data. Points from the study as a whole: TRBV segments more frequent in patients than in controls numbered roughly 5 and included TRBV5-6, TRBV5-1 and TRBV20-1.

Antigens for these TCRs are unknown. Each TCR beta cDNA library carried unique molecular identifiers. TCRdb re-called the PCR reads with MiXCR, one entry per CDR3 protein. Among hundreds of thousands of distinct CDR3 sequences listed, roughly a third were seen once. Sequencing used blood. These receptors were taken from a girl between 5 and 17 years old with multiple sclerosis.

V gene TRBV28 combines with J gene TRBJ2-7; D is possibly TRBD2 (6 bases). The CDR3 has 11 amino acids. The V end lost 5 bases, the J end lost 13 bases, and 15 bases lay between the germline ends. Germline CDR1 MDHEN, CDR2 SYDVKM. CDR3 sequence: CASSPGTGVYF. In DNA, the CDR3 is TGTGCCAGCAGTCCCGGGACTGGAGTCTACTTC.

At least ten counts were recorded for this clonotype. V and J are TRBV29-1 and TRBJ1-1; possible D gene TRBD1, 5 bases. Germline CDR1 reads SQVTM; CDR2 reads ANQGSEA. CDR3 length equals 13 residues. V lost 5 bases and J 0 bases, leaving 10 bases between the germline ends. Here the CDR3 reads CSVQGYMNTEAFF. As DNA, the CDR3 is TGCAGCGTTCAGGGATACATGAACACTGAAGCTTTCTTT. Filled out from reference TRBV29-1 and TRBJ1-1, the complete variable domain reads SAVISQKPSRDICQRGTSLTIQCQVDSQVTMMFWYRQQPGQSLTLIATANQGSEATYESGFVIDKFPISRPNLTFSTLTVSNMSPEDSSIYLCSVQGYMNTEAFFGQGTRLTVV.

This chain joins TRBV2 and TRBJ2-7, with 10 positions matching TRBD1. The ends lost 5 bases at V and 4 bases at J; junction bases unmatched: 8. This CDR3 spans 15 amino acids. The germline V gene encodes CDR1 SNHLY and CDR2 FYNNEI. The CDR3 sequence is CASSLAGTGEYEQYF. CDR3 bases: TGTGCCAGCAGTCTAGCCGGGACAGGGGAGTACGAGCAGTACTTC.

This clonotype came up many times. The chain recombines TRBV7-2 with TRBJ2-5, with TRBD1 identical over 10 bases. The germline CDR1 and CDR2 sequences are SGHTA and FQGNSA. V was clipped by 5 bases and J by 4 bases; unmatched bases: 7. This CDR3 comprises 15 residues. CDR3 DNA: TGTGCCAGCAGCCGCACCGGGACAGGGGTAGAGACCCAGTACTTC. It encodes CASSRTGTGVETQYF.

This clonotype was recorded many times. This rearrangement joins TRBV6-6 to TRBJ1-5; 7 bases are a match to TRBD1. J was trimmed by 7 bases and V by 6 bases; bases with no gene match: 9. This CDR3 contains 14 residues. Germline V gene sequence: CDR1 MNHNY, CDR2 SVGAGI (reference sequence). The CDR3 coding sequence is TGTGCCAGCAGCCTGGACAGGTTCGTGCAGCCCCAGCATTTT. Its protein is CASSLDRFVQPQHF.

Written as DNA, the CDR3 is TGTGCCAGCAGCTTAGAGGCTAGCGGGCCTCTAGAGCAGTACTTC. Residues: CASSLEASGPLEQYF. The rearrangement links TRBV11-2 to TRBJ2-7, with 8 bases that match TRBD2. The CDR3 extends over 15 amino acids. With 0 bases clipped from V and 7 bases from J, the junction kept 8 bases outside the gene matches. Per the germline V gene, CDR1 is SGHAT and CDR2 is FQNNGV. Looking up the rest from reference TRBV11-2 and TRBJ2-7 gives the full variable domain: EAGVAQSPRYKIIEKRQSVAFWCNPISGHATLYWYQQILGQGPKLLIQFQNNGVVDDSQLPKDRFSAERLKGVDSTLKIQPAKLEDSAVYLCASSLEASGPLEQYFGPGTRLTVT.

Regarding this clonotype: A much more abundant neighbour one base away suggests this may be a read error. The chain couples TRBV27 to TRBJ1-2, with no clear D. The CDR3 totals 12 residues. Germline V lookup: CDR1 MNHEY, CDR2 SMNVEV (reference sequence). The CDR3 reads CAGSFYNYGYTF. CDR3 in DNA: TGTGCCGGCAGTTTTTACAACTATGGCTACACCTTC.

This clonotype was detected ten times or more. V and J are TRBV5-6 and TRBJ2-5; D is unclear. Trimming pared 2 bases from V and 2 bases from J, leaving 13 bases between. CDR3 length: 15 amino acids. Germline V CDR1 and CDR2: SGHDT, YYEEEE. The CDR3 sequence is CASSFYTTVQETQYF. For the CDR3, the DNA is TGTGCCAGCAGCTTCTATACGACGGTGCAAGAGACCCAGTACTTC. The whole variable domain, filled in from reference TRBV5-6 and TRBJ2-5, reads DAGVTQSPTHLIKTRGQQVTLRCSPKSGHDTVSWYQQALGQGPQFIFQYYEEEERQRGNFPDRFSGHQFPNYSSELNVNALLLGDSALYLCASSFYTTVQETQYFGPGTRLLVL.

This clonotype was detected only a few times. The V gene is TRBV20-1, the J gene TRBJ1-1; D not resolved. Between the trimmed V and J ends, which lost 3 bases and 10 bases, there was a span of 12 bases. Germline V gene lookup returns CDR1 DFQATT and CDR2 SNEGSKA (reference sequence). The CDR3 runs 11 residues. The CDR3 sequence is CSASRDVSAFF. The CDR3 region has the DNA TGCAGTGCTAGCCGGGATGTCTCAGCTTTCTTT.

V and J are TRBV27 and TRBJ2-1, with D possibly TRBD1 on 5 matching bases. The CDR3 spans 13 residues. CDR1 and CDR2 from the germline V gene are MNHEY and SMNVEV (reference sequence). V was shortened by 2 bases and J by 9 bases, with 11 bases between the two germline ends. The CDR3, as DNA: TGTGCCAGCAGTTTAGTATGGGGCAGTGAGCAGTTCTTC. Residues: CASSLVWGSEQFF.

This clonotype occurred many times. The chain is built from TRBV4-1 and TRBJ1-2; TRBD1 might be the D (5 bases). Germline V gives CDR1 MGHRA, CDR2 YSYEKL. The CDR3 length is 15 residues. The ends were cut back, 2 bases at V and 5 bases at J, with 15 bases in the middle. CDR3 sequence (DNA): TGCGCCAGCAGCCAACCCACCTCAGGGATTTATGGCTACACCTTC. Residues: CASSQPTSGIYGYTF.

About this clonotype itself: A clone one base away is much larger, so this may be a read error. V gene TRBV20-1 combines with J gene TRBJ2-1; perhaps TRBD2 as D (5 bases). Germline loops: CDR1 DFQATT, CDR2 SNEGSKA (reference sequence). CDR3 length: 15 residues. The CDR3 region is CSTSWDRSSYNEQFF. CDR3 in DNA: TGCAGTACTAGTTGGGATAGGAGCTCCTACAATGAGCAGTTCTTC.

This clonotype has at least ten counts. This chain uses TRBV6-1 with TRBJ2-3; TRBD1 agrees at 9 bases. V lost 9 bases, J lost 2 bases, and 3 bases stayed unmatched. This CDR3 contains 13 residues. Germline CDR1 MNHNS, CDR2 SASEGT. CDR3: CASGTGHTDTQYF. Written as DNA, the CDR3 is TGTGCCAGTGGGACAGGGCACACAGATACGCAGTATTTT.

Of note for this clonotype: A much larger clone lies one base from this, so it may be a read error. V and J are TRBV7-2 and TRBJ1-6; no definite D call. Germline V gene sequence: CDR1 SGHTA, CDR2 FQGNSA. The CDR3 contains 14 residues. The CDR3 here is CASSLVRENSPRHF. The CDR3 nucleotides are TGTGCCAGCAGCTTAGTCAGAGAGAATTCACCCCGCCACTTT.

The table lists this clonotype with many counts. This chain links TRBV5-1 with TRBJ2-3, with 12 bases matching TRBD2. Germline assignment: CDR1 SGHRS and CDR2 YFSETQ. This CDR3 comprises 17 residues. With 4 bases clipped from V and 2 bases from J, the junction kept 8 bases outside the gene matches. The CDR3 sequence is CASSLTGLAGFTDTQYF. For the CDR3, the DNA is TGCGCCAGCAGCCTGACCGGACTAGCGGGGTTCACAGATACGCAGTATTTT. The complete variable domain, with remaining parts taken from reference TRBV5-1 and TRBJ2-3, reads KAGVTQTPRYLIKTRGQQVTLSCSPISGHRSVSWYQQTPGQGLQFLFEYFSETQRNKGNFPGRFSGRQFSNSRSEMNVSTLELGDSALYLCASSLTGLAGFTDTQYFGPGTRLTVL.

The J gene is TRBJ1-3, the V gene TRBV10-3, with D unclear. Trimming pared 9 bases from V and 4 bases from J, leaving 10 bases between. The CDR3 extends over 12 amino acids. Germline-derived CDR1 and CDR2 are ENHRY and SYGVKD. The CDR3 here is CAITNVGNTIYF. CDR3 DNA: TGTGCCATTACTAATGTAGGAAACACCATATATTTT.

This rearrangement joins TRBV5-1 to TRBJ2-5; TRBD2 might be the D (5 bases). The CDR3 length is 15 residues. The V gene lost 0 bases and the J gene lost 0 bases, with 9 bases spanning the gap. Germline V CDR1 and CDR2: SGHRS, YFSETQ. The CDR3 nucleotides read TGCGCCAGCAGCTTGGGAAGCGGATACCAAGAGACCCAGTACTTC. Protein sequence: CASSLGSGYQETQYF.

There are many counts of this clonotype. This chain joins TRBV5-1 and TRBJ2-1; 7 nucleotides match TRBD2. The germline CDR1 and CDR2 sequences are SGHRS and YFSETQ. Trimming cost V 4 bases and J 9 bases; bases outside gene matches: 7. The CDR3 consists of 13 residues. CDR3 nucleotides: TGCGCCAGCAGCAGGGGAGGGGTGTCTGAGCAGTTCTTC. Residues: CASSRGGVSEQFF. Using reference TRBV5-1 and TRBJ2-1 for the parts outside the CDR3, the full variable domain is KAGVTQTPRYLIKTRGQQVTLSCSPISGHRSVSWYQQTPGQGLQFLFEYFSETQRNKGNFPGRFSGRQFSNSRSEMNVSTLELGDSALYLCASSRGGVSEQFFGPGTRLTVL.

The J gene is TRBJ1-5, the V gene TRBV7-9; D remains unclear. Trimming removed 3 bases from V and 3 bases from J, with 3 bases in between. The germline V gene has CDR1 SEHNR and CDR2 FQNEAQ (reference sequence). This CDR3 has 12 amino acids. The CDR3 nucleotides read TGTGCCAGCAGCTTGAACAATCAGCCCCAGCATTTT. Protein product: CASSLNNQPQHF. Complete variable domain (other parts from reference TRBV7-9 and TRBJ1-5): DTGVSQNPRHKITKRGQNVTFRCDPISEHNRLYWYRQTLGQGPEFLTYFQNEAQLEKSRLLSDRFSAERPKGSFSTLEIQRTEQGDSAMYLCASSLNNQPQHFGDGTRLSIL.

This clonotype appeared many times. This chain joins TRBV28 and TRBJ2-1; possibly TRBD2 for D (6 bases). From germline, CDR1 is MDHEN and CDR2 SYDVKM. CDR3 length equals 14 residues. Deletions cut 5 bases from V and 2 bases from J, with 10 bases between. This chain's CDR3 is CASSIGGPYNEQFF. Written as DNA, the CDR3 is TGTGCCAGCAGTATCGGGGGTCCCTACAATGAGCAGTTCTTC.

This sequence joins TRBV18 and TRBJ2-2; no clear D. The V end lost 0 bases, the J end lost 6 bases, and 11 bases lay between the germline ends. Germline assignment: CDR1 KGHSH and CDR2 LQKENI. The CDR3 is made up of 15 amino acids. The CDR3 protein is CASSPPSVRSGELFF. The CDR3 nucleotides are TGTGCCAGCTCACCACCTTCAGTCCGTTCCGGGGAGCTGTTTTTT.

This rearrangement joins TRBV7-6 to TRBJ2-1; a weak D match, TRBD2 (5 bases). This CDR3 comprises 17 residues. With 4 bases removed from V and 7 bases from J, the gap between germline ends came to 23 bases. Per germline, CDR1 SGHVS and CDR2 FNYEAQ. CDR3 nucleotide sequence: TGTGCCAGCAGCTCCCCCGAGGTCCTTACCTCGGGGAATGAGCAGTTCTTC. This encodes CASSSPEVLTSGNEQFF.

This clonotype was found a few times. This chain uses TRBV5-5 with TRBJ2-2; D not certain. Germline-derived CDR1 and CDR2 are SGHKS and YYEKEE (reference sequence). This CDR3 spans 15 amino acids. The V end lost 0 bases, the J end lost 1 base, and 7 bases lay between the germline ends. This chain's CDR3 is CASSLVGQNTGELFF. Here the CDR3 DNA reads TGTGCCAGCAGCTTGGTTGGGCAGAACACCGGGGAGCTGTTTTTT.

As to this clonotype: This may come from a read error, since a much larger clone is one base off. The gene calls are TRBV24-1 and TRBJ2-1, with 7 nucleotides matching TRBD2. The V and J ends lost 5 bases and 11 bases, in that order; junction bases with no gene match: 11. Germline lookup yields CDR1 KGHDR and CDR2 SFDVKD. The CDR3 is made up of 14 amino acids. The CDR3 sequence: CATSGGGSTHKQFF. Here the CDR3 DNA reads TGTGCCACCAGTGGGGGGGGATCGACCCATAAGCAGTTCTTC.

This chain joins TRBV5-1 and TRBJ1-1; D perhaps matches TRBD1 (5 bases). Germline CDR1 reads SGHRS; CDR2 reads YFSETQ. V was cut by 3 bases and J by 2 bases, with 8 bases left in between. The length of the CDR3 is 13 residues. CDR3 protein: CASSWDGNTEAFF. In nucleotides, the CDR3 is TGCGCCAGCAGCTGGGACGGTAACACTGAAGCTTTCTTT.

Concerning this clonotype: This may arise from a read error, as a much more abundant clone is one base away. The chain recombines TRBV20-1 with TRBJ1-2; 9 bases line up with TRBD1. CDR1 and CDR2 from the germline V gene are DFQATT and SNEGSKA (reference sequence). With V trimmed by 5 bases and J by 8 bases, 12 bases remained unmatched. The CDR3 runs to 14 residues. The chain's CDR3 is CSAAPGQGRGGYTF. CDR3 bases: TGCAGTGCTGCTCCGGGACAGGGAAGAGGAGGCTACACCTTC.

V is TRBV12-3 or TRBV12-4 and J is TRBJ2-1; 9 bases map to TRBD1. Trimming removed 5 bases from V and 13 bases from J; junction bases left unmatched: 21. The CDR3 sequence is 17 residues long. CDR3 loop: CASSRRDRVMYRETQFF. For the CDR3, the DNA is TGTGCCAGCAGTCGTCGGGACAGGGTTATGTATAGAGAGACCCAGTTCTTC.